The clone carrying this TCR beta chain has just a few counts. Each single cDNA molecule received a unique molecular identifier. MiXCR, run by TCRdb on the 5' RACE reads, gives a single entry per CDR3 protein. Among roughly 60,000 distinct CDR3 sequences listed, around 11% were seen once. These data are taken from a study of early T cells in non-severe SARS-CoV-2 infection. About the research overall: Chains stayed unpaired after sequencing of bulk RNA from unsorted whole blood.

This sequence originates from an adult who was a healthcare worker with PCR-confirmed SARS-CoV-2 infection or an uninfected control (not recorded which). Here the sequenced sample was whole blood, taken at baseline.

The CDR3 DNA reads TGTGCCAGTACTGACAGGAATAATTCACCCCTCCACTTT. Amino acids: CASTDRNNSPLHF. The chain combines TRBV6-6 with TRBJ1-6; a weak D match, TRBD1 (6 bases). In germline, CDR1 is MNHNY, CDR2 SVGAGI (reference sequence). The CDR3 length is 13 residues. V gave up 9 bases and J gave up 5 bases, with 11 bases separating them.